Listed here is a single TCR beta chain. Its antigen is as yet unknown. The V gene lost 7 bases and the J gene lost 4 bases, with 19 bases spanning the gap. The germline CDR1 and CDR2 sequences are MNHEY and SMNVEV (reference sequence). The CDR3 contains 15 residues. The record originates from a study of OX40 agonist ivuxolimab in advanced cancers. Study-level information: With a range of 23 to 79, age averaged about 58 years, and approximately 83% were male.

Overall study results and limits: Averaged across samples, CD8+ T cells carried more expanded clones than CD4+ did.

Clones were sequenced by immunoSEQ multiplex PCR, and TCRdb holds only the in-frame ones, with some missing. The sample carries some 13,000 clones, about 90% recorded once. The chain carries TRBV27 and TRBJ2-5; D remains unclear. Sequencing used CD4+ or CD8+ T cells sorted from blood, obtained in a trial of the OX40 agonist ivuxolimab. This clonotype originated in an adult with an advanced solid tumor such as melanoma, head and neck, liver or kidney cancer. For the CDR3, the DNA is TGTGCCAGCAAACCGTGGGCAGCGAGTGGAGAGACCCAGTACTTC. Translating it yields CASKPWAASGETQYF.